One and the same sample provided the 24 T cell receptor beta chains below, sequenced in a study of T cell changes during pregnancy in multiple sclerosis. Repertoires were generated with immunoSEQ multiplex PCR, while TCRdb's copy carries only in-frame clones and drops some. The sample comprises 55,000 to 80,000 clones, almost 90% of which are singletons, and 9.5% rests with the top ten. The sequencing used peripheral blood, collected after pregnancy. Source of these receptors: a female donor in good health, enrolled as a control in a pregnancy study.

The genes are TRBV27 and TRBJ2-3; 9 nucleotides match TRBD2. Germline-derived CDR1 and CDR2 are MNHEY and SMNVEV (reference sequence). CDR3 length: 16 residues. The V segment lost 3 bases and the J segment 7 bases; nucleotides outside the gene matches: 11. This CDR3 reads CASSFSPTSGGNTQYF. The DNA of the CDR3 is TGTGCCAGCAGTTTCTCCCCGACTAGCGGCGGAAATACGCAGTATTTT.

The rearrangement uses TRBV5-4 and TRBJ2-1; D is perhaps TRBD2 (6 bases). The CDR3 loop spans 13 amino acids. Per germline, CDR1 SGHNT and CDR2 YYREEE (reference sequence). V lost 3 bases, J lost 4 bases, and 8 bases lay in between. The CDR3 protein is CASSSLAYNEQFF. CDR3 nucleotide sequence: TGTGCCAGCAGCTCGCTAGCGTACAATGAGCAGTTCTTC.

This clone was counted only a few times. The V and J genes are TRBV30 and TRBJ1-1; D unresolved. CDR1 and CDR2 (germline): GTSNPN, SVGIG (reference sequence). The CDR3 has 13 amino acids. Trimming removed 5 bases from V and 0 bases from J, with 10 bases in between. Here the CDR3 reads CAWARRVNTEAFF. The CDR3, as DNA: TGTGCCTGGGCCCGTCGGGTGAACACTGAAGCTTTCTTT.

The V call is TRBV7-7, the J call TRBJ2-2; 7 bases are a match to TRBD1. Trimming removed 5 bases from V and 4 bases from J; junction bases left unmatched: 7. CDR1 is SSHAT and CDR2 is FNYEAQ in the germline V gene (reference sequence). CDR3 length: 15 residues. CDR3 DNA: TGTGCCAGCAGCCACCGACAGGGCGGCACCGGGGAGCTGTTTTTT. Its translation: CASSHRQGGTGELFF.

The chain is built from TRBV5-1 and TRBJ2-3, with D possibly being TRBD1 (5 bases). Between the trimmed V and J ends, which lost 4 bases and 5 bases, there was a span of 11 bases. The germline V gene encodes CDR1 SGHRS and CDR2 YFSETQ. This CDR3 spans 13 amino acids. CDR3: CASSHAGKDTQYF. CDR3 nucleotide sequence: TGCGCCAGCAGCCACGCAGGGAAAGATACGCAGTATTTT.

With respect to this clone: Other DNA variants within this sample encode the same CDR3. V and J are TRBV7-2 and TRBJ2-7; D gene ambiguous. Trimming removed 5 bases at V and 1 base at J, with 3 bases between. There are 11 residues in the CDR3. Germline V gene sequence: CDR1 SGHTA, CDR2 FQGNSA. CDR3 DNA sequence: TGTGCCAGCAGCCCGTCCTACGAGCAGTACTTC. As protein: CASSPSYEQYF.

This clone showed up just once. The chain uses TRBV5-5 and TRBJ2-7, with D tentatively TRBD2 (5 bases). CDR1 SGHKS and CDR2 YYEKEE come from the germline V gene (reference sequence). The V gene lost 3 bases and the J gene lost 7 bases, with 17 bases spanning the gap. CDR3 size: 14 residues. The CDR3 is CASSYEGSPGEQYF. In DNA, the CDR3 is TGTGCCAGCAGCTACGAGGGAAGCCCGGGGGAGCAGTACTTC.

The chain uses TRBV18 and TRBJ2-7; 10 nucleotides agree with TRBD2. The CDR3 sequence is 18 residues long. J gave up 3 bases and V 3 bases, and 14 bases lay outside the gene matches. The germline V gene encodes CDR1 KGHSH and CDR2 LQKENI. CDR3 region: CASSPGLAGVRTHYEQYF. The CDR3, as DNA: TGTGCCAGCTCACCGGGCCTAGCGGGAGTCCGGACACACTACGAGCAGTACTTC.

Judged by abundance, this clone is medium-sized. The V call is TRBV12-5, the J call TRBJ1-5; no definite D call. CDR1 is LGHNT and CDR2 is FRNRAP in the germline V gene. V shed 5 bases and J shed 3 bases, with 8 bases lying between them. CDR3 length: 13 amino acids. Written as DNA, the CDR3 is TGTGCTAGTGGTGCGGGGTTCAATCAGCCCCAGCATTTT. Translating gives CASGAGFNQPQHF.

The rearrangement joins TRBV5-8 to TRBJ2-5, with 9 bases fitting TRBD1. The V segment lost 3 bases and the J segment 5 bases; nucleotides outside the gene matches: 5. The germline V gene encodes CDR1 SGHTS and CDR2 YDEGEE. The CDR3 totals 14 residues. CDR3 loop: CASSSGTGRETQYF. The DNA for the CDR3 is TGTGCCAGCAGCTCCGGGACAGGGAGGGAGACCCAGTACTTC.

This chain connects TRBV2 to TRBJ2-4; 9 nucleotides align to TRBD1. V trimming: 5 bases; J trimming: 8 bases; junction bases outside the gene matches: 7. Germline V gene lookup returns CDR1 SNHLY and CDR2 FYNNEI. The length of the CDR3 is 14 residues. This CDR3 reads CASSPGQGVDIQYF. In nucleotides, the CDR3 is TGTGCCAGCAGTCCGGGACAGGGTGTTGACATTCAGTACTTC.

The chain carries TRBV7-9 and TRBJ2-1, with 8 bases that match TRBD2. Germline V gene sequence: CDR1 SEHNR, CDR2 FQNEAQ (reference sequence). The CDR3 runs to 16 residues. Losses at the gene ends were 2 bases for V and 5 bases for J; bases not matched to a gene: 8. In DNA, the CDR3 is TGTGCCAGCAGCTTATATAAGACTAGCGTTAACAATGAGCAGTTCTTC. Protein product: CASSLYKTSVNNEQFF.

This clone appeared once. V usage is TRBV4-2 and J usage is TRBJ2-7; perhaps TRBD2 as D (5 bases). Germline CDR1 and CDR2: LGHNA and YNFKEQ. Trimming shortened V by 1 base and J by 3 bases, and 10 bases separated the two germline ends. The CDR3 has 14 amino acids. CDR3 sequence (DNA): TGTGCCAGCAGCCAAGGACCAGAGGGCTACGAGCAGTACTTC. Protein sequence: CASSQGPEGYEQYF.

This clone was seen only once. V usage is TRBV27 and J usage is TRBJ1-2; D is undetermined. The V end lost 6 bases, the J end lost 4 bases, and 15 bases lay between the germline ends. The CDR3 spans 14 residues. CDR1 MNHEY and CDR2 SMNVEV come from the germline V gene (reference sequence). Written as DNA, the CDR3 is TGTGCCAGCAGCCTCACCGGAGACGGCTATGGCTACACCTTC. Encoded protein: CASSLTGDGYGYTF.

The count of this clone is one. The rearrangement links TRBV15 to TRBJ1-2, with D unresolved. This CDR3 has 14 amino acids. The germline gives CDR1 LNHNV, CDR2 YYDKDF (reference sequence). V gave up 0 bases and J gave up 8 bases, with 13 bases separating them. The CDR3 protein is CATSRDRATGGYTF. The CDR3 DNA reads TGTGCCACCAGCAGAGATAGGGCAACGGGAGGCTACACCTTC.

V is TRBV6-5 and J is TRBJ1-5; D possibly corresponds to TRBD1 (6 bases). This CDR3 contains 15 residues. V lost 2 bases to trimming and J lost 5 bases, with 13 bases between them. Germline lookup yields CDR1 MNHEY and CDR2 SVGAGI. CDR3: CASSYHRDTHQPQHF. The CDR3 bases are TGTGCCAGCAGTTACCATAGGGACACCCATCAGCCCCAGCATTTT.

The chain uses TRBV10-3 and TRBJ1-1; 7 bases are a match to TRBD1. CDR3 length: 14 amino acids. Germline trimming cut 6 bases from V and 0 bases from J; bases unmatched to any gene: 4. Per germline, CDR1 ENHRY and CDR2 SYGVKD. This CDR3 is CAIRGTEVNTEAFF. CDR3 sequence (DNA): TGTGCCATCAGGGGGACAGAAGTGAACACTGAAGCTTTCTTT.

The CDR3 nucleotides are TGTGCCAGCAGCATAGCGGGAAGGGCAGATACGCAGTATTTT. It encodes CASSIAGRADTQYF. The genes are TRBV9 and TRBJ2-3; 8 bases are a match to TRBD2. The CDR3 totals 14 residues. Germline V gene lookup returns CDR1 SGDLS and CDR2 YYNGEE. Losses at the gene ends were 4 bases for V and 4 bases for J; bases not matched to a gene: 5.

The chain links TRBV6-6 to TRBJ1-6, with 11 nucleotides matching TRBD1. Looked up from germline, CDR1 is MNHNY and CDR2 is SVGAGI (reference sequence). The CDR3 is 15 amino acids. Unmatched junction bases numbered 4, after V lost 4 bases and J lost 8 bases. As DNA, the CDR3 is TGTGCCAGCAGTTTCCCGGGACAGGGGGATTCACCCCTCCACTTT. Its translation: CASSFPGQGDSPLHF.

The gene calls are TRBV10-2 and TRBJ2-5; TRBD2 matches 8 bases. CDR3 length: 15 residues. Germline trimming cut 5 bases from V and 3 bases from J; bases unmatched to any gene: 8. The germline V gene has CDR1 WSHSY and CDR2 SAAADI. CDR3 coding DNA: TGCGCCAGCAGTAAAACCGGGACTAGGGAAGAGACCCAGTACTTC. Translation: CASSKTGTREETQYF.

In nucleotides, the CDR3 is TGTGCCAGCAGTGGCCACAGGGGGCTTGTTGAAGCTTTCTTT. This gives the protein CASSGHRGLVEAFF. The chain is built from TRBV6-1 and TRBJ1-1, with TRBD1 matching 9 bases. The V gene end was trimmed by 4 bases and the J gene end by 7 bases; junction bases not matched to a gene: 7. The CDR3 is made up of 14 amino acids. In germline, CDR1 is MNHNS, CDR2 SASEGT.

This CDR3 reads CASSLRGGTDTQYF. The CDR3 DNA follows: TGTGCCAGCAGCTTACGAGGAGGGACGGATACGCAGTATTTT. The chain recombines TRBV7-2 with TRBJ2-3; TRBD2 might be the D (6 bases). There are 14 residues in the CDR3. V was trimmed by 2 bases and J by 6 bases, leaving 12 bases between them. Germline lookup yields CDR1 SGHTA and CDR2 FQGNSA.

This chain joins TRBV6-1 and TRBJ1-5; a weak D match, TRBD1 (6 bases). This CDR3 spans 14 amino acids. V was shortened by 5 bases and J by 3 bases, with 11 bases between the two germline ends. Germline CDR1 MNHNS, CDR2 SASEGT. The CDR3 protein is CASSQGQDNQPQHF. In DNA form, the CDR3 reads TGTGCCAGCAGTCAGGGGCAGGACAATCAGCCCCAGCATTTT.

This CDR3 is CASSPQSETQYF. CDR3 DNA: TGTGCCAGCTCACCTCAGTCAGAGACCCAGTACTTC. J is TRBJ2-5 and V is TRBV18; no clear D. The V gene's germline CDR1 is KGHSH and CDR2 LQKENI. Trimming shortened V by 3 bases and J by 4 bases, and 6 bases separated the two germline ends. The CDR3 consists of 12 residues.